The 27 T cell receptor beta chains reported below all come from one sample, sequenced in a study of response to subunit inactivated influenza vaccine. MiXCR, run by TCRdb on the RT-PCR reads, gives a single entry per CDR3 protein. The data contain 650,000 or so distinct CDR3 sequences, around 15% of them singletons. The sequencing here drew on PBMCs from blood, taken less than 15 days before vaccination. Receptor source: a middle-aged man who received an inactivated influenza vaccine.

The CDR3 sequence is CASSQGNRGYEQYF. CDR3 coding DNA: TGTGCCAGCAGCCAAGGAAACAGGGGCTACGAGCAGTACTTC. The chain is built from TRBV3-1 and TRBJ2-7; 7 nucleotides line up with TRBD1. The CDR3 runs to 14 residues. Germline values: CDR1 LGHDT, CDR2 YNNKEL (reference sequence). The junction had 3 bases not matched to a gene; V was cut back by 1 base and J by 3 bases.

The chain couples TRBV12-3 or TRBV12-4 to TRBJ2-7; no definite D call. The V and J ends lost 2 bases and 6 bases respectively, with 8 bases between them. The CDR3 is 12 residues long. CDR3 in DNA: TGTGCCAGCAGTTTATACGGGTTCGAGCAGTACTTC. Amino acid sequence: CASSLYGFEQYF.

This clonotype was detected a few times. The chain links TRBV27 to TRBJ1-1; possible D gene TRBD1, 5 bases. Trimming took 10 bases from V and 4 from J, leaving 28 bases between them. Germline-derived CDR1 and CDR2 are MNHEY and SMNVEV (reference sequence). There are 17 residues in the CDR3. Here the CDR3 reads CATKNYGASRTGTEAFF. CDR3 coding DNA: TGTGCCACCAAAAATTACGGGGCTTCAAGGACCGGCACTGAAGCTTTCTTT.

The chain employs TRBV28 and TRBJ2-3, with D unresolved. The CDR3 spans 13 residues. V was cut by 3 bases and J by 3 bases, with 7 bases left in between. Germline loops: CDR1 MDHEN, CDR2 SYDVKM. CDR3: CASSFRETDTQYF. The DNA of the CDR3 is TGTGCCAGCAGTTTTCGAGAGACAGATACGCAGTATTTT.

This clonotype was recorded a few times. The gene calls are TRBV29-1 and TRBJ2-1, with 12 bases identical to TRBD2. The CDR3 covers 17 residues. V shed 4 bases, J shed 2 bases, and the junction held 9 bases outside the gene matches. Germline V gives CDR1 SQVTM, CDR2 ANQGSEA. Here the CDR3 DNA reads TGCAGCGTTGGGCTAGCGGGAGGGCGCGTAGCCTACAATGAGCAGTTCTTC. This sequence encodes CSVGLAGGRVAYNEQFF.

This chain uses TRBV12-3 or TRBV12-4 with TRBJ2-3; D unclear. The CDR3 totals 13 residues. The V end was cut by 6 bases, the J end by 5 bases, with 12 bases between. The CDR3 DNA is TGTGCCAGCAGATACCAGGACGTAGATACGCAGTATTTT. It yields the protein CASRYQDVDTQYF.

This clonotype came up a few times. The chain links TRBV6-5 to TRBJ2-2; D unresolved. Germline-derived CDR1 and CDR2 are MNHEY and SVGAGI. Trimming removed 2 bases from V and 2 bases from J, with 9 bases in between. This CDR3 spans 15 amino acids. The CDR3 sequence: CASSYGGYNTGELFF. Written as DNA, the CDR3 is TGTGCCAGCAGTTACGGCGGATATAACACCGGGGAGCTGTTTTTT.

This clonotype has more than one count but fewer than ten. As DNA, the CDR3 is TGTGCCAGCAGTGCTGATAAGAGCTCCTACGAGCAGTACTTC. Translated, it gives CASSADKSSYEQYF. The chain links TRBV6-1 to TRBJ2-7; D not resolved. The CDR3 has 14 residues. Germline V gene data show CDR1 as MNHNS and CDR2 as SASEGT. V gave up 4 bases and J gave up 0 bases, with 10 bases separating them.

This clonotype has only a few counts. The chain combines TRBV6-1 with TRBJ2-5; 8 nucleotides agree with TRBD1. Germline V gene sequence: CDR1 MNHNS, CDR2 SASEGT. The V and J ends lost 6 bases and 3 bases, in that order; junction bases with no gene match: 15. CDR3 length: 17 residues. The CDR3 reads CASRIVPPGGAKETQYF. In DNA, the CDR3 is TGTGCCAGCAGAATAGTCCCCCCAGGGGGCGCGAAAGAGACCCAGTACTTC.

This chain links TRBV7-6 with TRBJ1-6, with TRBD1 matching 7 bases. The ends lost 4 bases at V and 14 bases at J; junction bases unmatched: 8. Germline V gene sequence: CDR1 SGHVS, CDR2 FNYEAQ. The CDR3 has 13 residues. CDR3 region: CASSSDRRGALHF. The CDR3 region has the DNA TGTGCCAGCAGCTCGGACAGGCGGGGGGCCCTCCACTTT.

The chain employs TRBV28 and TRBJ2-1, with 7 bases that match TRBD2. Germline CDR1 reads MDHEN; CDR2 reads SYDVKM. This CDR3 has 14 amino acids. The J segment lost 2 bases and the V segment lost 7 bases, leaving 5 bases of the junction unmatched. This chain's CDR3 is CASKGLAAYNEQFF. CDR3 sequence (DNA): TGTGCCAGCAAGGGGCTAGCGGCCTACAATGAGCAGTTCTTC. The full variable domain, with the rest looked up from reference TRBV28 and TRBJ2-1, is DVKVTQSSRYLVKRTGEKVFLECVQDMDHENMFWYRQDPGLGLRLIYFSYDVKMKEKGDIPEGYSVSREKKERFSLILESASTNQTSMYLCASKGLAAYNEQFFGPGTRLTVL.

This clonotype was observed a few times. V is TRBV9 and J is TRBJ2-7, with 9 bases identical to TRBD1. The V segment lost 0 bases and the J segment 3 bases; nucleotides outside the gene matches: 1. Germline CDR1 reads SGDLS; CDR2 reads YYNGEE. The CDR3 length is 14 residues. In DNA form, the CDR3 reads TGTGCCAGCAGCGTAGGGACAGGGGACTACGAGCAGTACTTC. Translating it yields CASSVGTGDYEQYF.

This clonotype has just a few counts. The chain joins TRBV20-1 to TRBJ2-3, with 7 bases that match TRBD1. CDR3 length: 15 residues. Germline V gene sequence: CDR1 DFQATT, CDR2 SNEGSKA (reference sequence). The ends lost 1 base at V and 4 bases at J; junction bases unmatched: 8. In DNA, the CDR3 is TGCAGTGCTAGAGGAACAGGGGATAGGCCAGATACGCAGTATTTT. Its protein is CSARGTGDRPDTQYF.

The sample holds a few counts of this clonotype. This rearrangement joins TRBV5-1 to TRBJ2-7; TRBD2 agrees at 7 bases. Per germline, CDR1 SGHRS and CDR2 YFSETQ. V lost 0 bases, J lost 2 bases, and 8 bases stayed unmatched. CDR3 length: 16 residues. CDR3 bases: TGCGCCAGCAGCTTGGTTACTAGCGCCTCGACCTACGAGCAGTACTTC. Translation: CASSLVTSASTYEQYF.

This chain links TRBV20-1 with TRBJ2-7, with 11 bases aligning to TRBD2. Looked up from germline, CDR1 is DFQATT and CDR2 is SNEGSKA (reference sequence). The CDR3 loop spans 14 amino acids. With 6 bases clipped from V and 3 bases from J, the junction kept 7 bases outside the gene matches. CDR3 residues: CSAPRLAGNYEQYF. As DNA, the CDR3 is TGCAGTGCACCAAGACTAGCGGGAAACTACGAGCAGTACTTC.

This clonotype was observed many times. The CDR3 loop is CASSQDRTSSYNEQFF. The CDR3 region has the DNA TGTGCCAGCAGCCAAGATAGGACTAGCTCCTACAATGAGCAGTTCTTC. V is TRBV4-2 and J is TRBJ2-1; 7 nucleotides match TRBD2. From germline, CDR1 is LGHNA and CDR2 YNFKEQ. The CDR3 covers 16 residues. The V segment lost 0 bases and the J segment 0 bases; nucleotides outside the gene matches: 2.

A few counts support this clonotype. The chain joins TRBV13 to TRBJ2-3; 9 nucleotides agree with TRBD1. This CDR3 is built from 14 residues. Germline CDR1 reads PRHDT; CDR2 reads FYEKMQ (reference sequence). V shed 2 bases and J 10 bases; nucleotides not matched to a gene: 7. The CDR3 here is CASSLRGTGQAQYF. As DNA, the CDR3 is TGTGCCAGCAGCTTAAGGGGGACAGGGCAAGCGCAGTATTTT.

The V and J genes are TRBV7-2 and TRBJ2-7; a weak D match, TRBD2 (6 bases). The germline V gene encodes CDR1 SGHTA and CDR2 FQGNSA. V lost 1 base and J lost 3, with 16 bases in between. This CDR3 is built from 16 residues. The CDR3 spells CASSLEVGRELYEQYF. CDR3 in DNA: TGTGCCAGCAGCTTAGAAGTTGGTCGGGAGCTCTACGAGCAGTACTTC.

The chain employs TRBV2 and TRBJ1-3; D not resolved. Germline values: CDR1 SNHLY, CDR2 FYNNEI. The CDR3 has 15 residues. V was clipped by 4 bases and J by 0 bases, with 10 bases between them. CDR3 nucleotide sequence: TGTGCCAGCAGTGCGTCGTCAGGCTCTGGAAACACCATATATTTT. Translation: CASSASSGSGNTIYF.

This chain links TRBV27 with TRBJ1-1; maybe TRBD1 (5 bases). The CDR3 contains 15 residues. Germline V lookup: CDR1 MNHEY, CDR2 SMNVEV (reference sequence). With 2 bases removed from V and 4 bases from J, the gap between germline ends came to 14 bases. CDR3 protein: CASSLNILRGTEAFF. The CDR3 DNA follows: TGTGCCAGCAGTTTAAATATTTTGAGGGGCACTGAAGCTTTCTTT.

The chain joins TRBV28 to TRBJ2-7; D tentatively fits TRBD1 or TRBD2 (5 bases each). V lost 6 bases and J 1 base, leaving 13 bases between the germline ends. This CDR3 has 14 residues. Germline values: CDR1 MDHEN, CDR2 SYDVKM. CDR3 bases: TGTGCCAGCAGCCGTATGGGGGTGTCCTACGAGCAGTACTTC. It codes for CASSRMGVSYEQYF.

The CDR3 region is CASSIVAGYNEQFF. For the CDR3, the DNA is TGTGCCAGTAGTATAGTGGCAGGGTACAATGAGCAGTTCTTC. The gene calls are TRBV19 and TRBJ2-1; the D gene is possibly TRBD1 (5 bases). The V and J ends lost 1 base and 4 bases respectively, with 8 bases between them. From germline, CDR1 is LNHDA and CDR2 SQIVND (reference sequence). The CDR3 contains 14 residues.

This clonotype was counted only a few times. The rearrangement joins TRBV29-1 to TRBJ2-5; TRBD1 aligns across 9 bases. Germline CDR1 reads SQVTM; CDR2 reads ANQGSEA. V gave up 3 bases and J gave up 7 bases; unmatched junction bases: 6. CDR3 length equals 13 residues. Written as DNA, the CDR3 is TGCAGCGTTGAGGGGACAGGGTACCGGACCCAGTACTTC. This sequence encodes CSVEGTGYRTQYF.

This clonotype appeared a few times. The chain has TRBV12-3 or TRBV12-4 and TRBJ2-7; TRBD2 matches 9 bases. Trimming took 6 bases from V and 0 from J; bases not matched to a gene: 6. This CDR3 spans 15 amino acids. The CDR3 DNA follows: TGTGCCAGCAGGTGGAGCGGGGGGCCCTCCTACGAGCAGTACTTC. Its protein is CASRWSGGPSYEQYF.

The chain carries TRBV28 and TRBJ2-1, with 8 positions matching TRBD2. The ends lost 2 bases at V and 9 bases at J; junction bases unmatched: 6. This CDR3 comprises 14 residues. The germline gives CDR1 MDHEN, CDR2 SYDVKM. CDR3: CASSLVPGLAEQFF. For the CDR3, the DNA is TGTGCCAGCAGTTTAGTCCCCGGACTAGCTGAGCAGTTCTTC. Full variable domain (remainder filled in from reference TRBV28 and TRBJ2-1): DVKVTQSSRYLVKRTGEKVFLECVQDMDHENMFWYRQDPGLGLRLIYFSYDVKMKEKGDIPEGYSVSREKKERFSLILESASTNQTSMYLCASSLVPGLAEQFFGPGTRLTVL.

The CDR3 spells CSVRPSGIEQFF. In nucleotides, the CDR3 is TGCAGCGTTCGTCCTAGCGGGATTGAGCAGTTCTTC. This chain uses TRBV29-1 with TRBJ2-1, with 9 bases identical to TRBD2. J gave up 9 bases and V 5 bases, and 5 bases lay outside the gene matches. This CDR3 is built from 12 residues. Per germline, CDR1 SQVTM and CDR2 ANQGSEA.

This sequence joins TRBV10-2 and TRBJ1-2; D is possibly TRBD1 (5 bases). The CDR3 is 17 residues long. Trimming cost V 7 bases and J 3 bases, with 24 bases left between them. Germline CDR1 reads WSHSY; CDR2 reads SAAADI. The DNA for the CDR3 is TGCGCCAGCATCCCATCCTCTAACAGGATTTTGGACTATGGCTACACCTTC. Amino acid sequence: CASIPSSNRILDYGYTF.